Listed below are T cell receptor beta chains from one sample, sequenced in a study of blood T cell repertoires in COVID-19. Clones were sequenced by immunoSEQ multiplex PCR, and TCRdb holds only the in-frame ones, with some missing. The sample shows almost 400,000 clones, roughly 90% of them seen only once. Sequencing was done on a sample of PBMCs or T cells enriched from blood (not recorded which). The receptors here all came from a woman aged 25 to 39 who had recovered from COVID-19. The CDR3 runs from the conserved cysteine through the conserved F or W. The D gene is left open where the match is weak. Not all rows give a size; the values are once, few, many and, for expanded clones, a class.

d_gene: .; j_gene: TRBJ2-5; v_gene: TRBV7-9; abundance: .; CDR3aa: CASSFGTLIEETQYF; CDR3nt: TGTGCCAGCAGCTTCGGGACACTCATTGAAGAGACCCAGTACTTC
d_gene: TRBD2; j_gene: TRBJ2-7; v_gene: TRBV6-6; abundance: .; CDR3aa: CASSYSTAGGLEQYF; CDR3nt: TGTGCCAGCAGTTACTCCACAGCGGGGGGGCTGGAGCAGTACTTC
d_gene: .; j_gene: TRBJ2-1; v_gene: TRBV28; abundance: .; CDR3aa: CASSPMRTAGTRFDEQFF; CDR3nt: TGTGCCAGCAGTCCGATGAGGACAGCCGGGACACGCTTCGATGAGCAGTTCTTC
d_gene: .; j_gene: TRBJ2-7; v_gene: TRBV12-3/TRBV12-4; abundance: .; CDR3aa: CACGLRYEQYF; CDR3nt: TGTGCCTGCGGGTTACGCTACGAGCAGTACTTC
d_gene: TRBD2; j_gene: TRBJ2-1; v_gene: TRBV4-1; abundance: .; CDR3aa: CASSQSPSGGYGEQFF; CDR3nt: TGCGCCAGCAGCCAATCCCCTAGCGGGGGGTATGGTGAGCAGTTCTTC
d_gene: TRBD2; j_gene: TRBJ2-1; v_gene: TRBV4-3; abundance: .; CDR3aa: CASSQDRGAGELYNEQFF; CDR3nt: TGCGCCAGCAGCCAAGATCGGGGAGCGGGGGAGCTCTACAATGAGCAGTTCTTC
d_gene: TRBD2; j_gene: TRBJ2-7; v_gene: TRBV28; abundance: .; CDR3aa: CASSTGTSGRHEQYF; CDR3nt: TGTGCCAGCAGTACCGGGACTAGCGGGAGACACGAGCAGTACTTC
d_gene: TRBD1; j_gene: TRBJ1-5; v_gene: TRBV27; abundance: .; CDR3aa: CASRPDRGPNQPQHF; CDR3nt: TGTGCCAGCAGGCCGGACAGGGGCCCCAATCAGCCCCAGCATTTT
d_gene: .; j_gene: TRBJ2-1; v_gene: TRBV10-3; abundance: .; CDR3aa: CAISRLDALYNEQFF; CDR3nt: TGTGCCATCAGTAGACTAGATGCCCTCTACAATGAGCAGTTCTTC
d_gene: TRBD1; j_gene: TRBJ1-6; v_gene: TRBV19; abundance: .; CDR3aa: CASSIYGTGRDSPLHF; CDR3nt: TGTGCCAGTAGTATTTACGGGACAGGGCGGGATTCACCCCTCCACTTT
d_gene: .; j_gene: TRBJ2-7; v_gene: TRBV5-6; abundance: .; CDR3aa: CASSFGTGGYEQYF; CDR3nt: TGTGCCAGCAGCTTTGGGACCGGAGGGTACGAGCAGTACTTC
d_gene: .; j_gene: TRBJ2-6; v_gene: TRBV4-1; abundance: .; CDR3aa: CASSQDNGHSGANVLTF; CDR3nt: TGCGCCAGCAGCCAAGATAACGGACACTCTGGGGCCAACGTCCTGACTTTC
d_gene: TRBD1; j_gene: TRBJ1-1; v_gene: TRBV5-4; abundance: .; CDR3aa: CASSLRTGLNTEAFF; CDR3nt: TGTGCCAGCAGCCTCCGGACAGGACTGAACACTGAAGCTTTCTTT
d_gene: .; j_gene: TRBJ2-1; v_gene: TRBV27; abundance: once; CDR3aa: CASSGVSSYNEQFF; CDR3nt: TGTGCCAGCAGCGGTGTTAGCTCCTACAATGAGCAGTTCTTC
d_gene: TRBD1; j_gene: TRBJ1-3; v_gene: TRBV18; abundance: .; CDR3aa: CASSPQGASGNTIYF; CDR3nt: TGTGCCAGCTCACCGCAGGGGGCCTCTGGAAACACCATATATTTT
d_gene: .; j_gene: TRBJ2-3; v_gene: TRBV10-1; abundance: .; CDR3aa: CASSDPIDNGKIAF; CDR3nt: TGCGCCAGCAGTGACCCTATAGACAACGGGAAAATCGCATTT
d_gene: TRBD1; j_gene: TRBJ1-2; v_gene: TRBV6-6; abundance: .; CDR3aa: CASSLTGTGGGRAGYTF; CDR3nt: TGTGCCAGCAGTCTCACCGGGACAGGGGGCGGGCGCGCTGGCTACACCTTC
d_gene: TRBD1; j_gene: TRBJ1-6; v_gene: TRBV4-1; abundance: .; CDR3aa: CASSQLQGRSPLHF; CDR3nt: TGCGCCAGCAGCCAATTACAGGGGAGGTCACCCCTCCACTTT
d_gene: .; j_gene: TRBJ2-4; v_gene: TRBV9; abundance: .; CDR3aa: CASSPQGRGTVDIQYF; CDR3nt: TGTGCCAGCAGCCCCCAAGGTCGGGGTACGGTAGACATTCAGTACTTC
d_gene: .; j_gene: TRBJ1-1; v_gene: TRBV11-2; abundance: .; CDR3aa: CASSREGGAAEAFF; CDR3nt: TGTGCCAGCAGCCGGGAGGGGGGGGCGGCTGAAGCTTTCTTT
d_gene: TRBD1; j_gene: TRBJ2-1; v_gene: TRBV5-1; abundance: .; CDR3aa: CASSFRRPGQGSNEQFF; CDR3nt: TGCGCCAGCAGCTTCAGGCGGCCGGGACAGGGGAGCAATGAGCAGTTCTTC
d_gene: TRBD1; j_gene: TRBJ1-2; v_gene: TRBV6-5; abundance: .; CDR3aa: CASSRTGSHYGYTF; CDR3nt: TGTGCCAGCAGTCGGACAGGGTCGCACTATGGCTACACCTTC
d_gene: .; j_gene: TRBJ2-2; v_gene: TRBV29-1; abundance: .; CDR3aa: CSVSDRNTGELFF; CDR3nt: TGCAGCGTTTCGGACAGGAACACCGGGGAGCTGTTTTTT
d_gene: .; j_gene: TRBJ1-4; v_gene: TRBV19; abundance: .; CDR3aa: CASSSLEGAANEKLFF; CDR3nt: TGTGCCAGTAGTAGCCTAGAGGGAGCCGCTAATGAAAAACTGTTTTTT
d_gene: .; j_gene: TRBJ1-6; v_gene: TRBV27; abundance: .; CDR3aa: CASSYYPGSPLHF; CDR3nt: TGTGCCAGCAGTTATTATCCCGGTTCACCCCTCCACTTT
d_gene: .; j_gene: TRBJ2-1; v_gene: TRBV10-3; abundance: .; CDR3aa: CAISEDRPIYNEQFF; CDR3nt: TGTGCCATCAGTGAAGACAGACCCATCTACAATGAGCAGTTCTTC
d_gene: .; j_gene: TRBJ1-1; v_gene: TRBV19; abundance: .; CDR3aa: CASSIDRRGPNTEAFF; CDR3nt: TGTGCCAGTAGTATAGATAGGAGGGGACCAAACACTGAAGCTTTCTTT
d_gene: .; j_gene: TRBJ2-1; v_gene: TRBV19; abundance: .; CDR3aa: CASSMGDGDEQFF; CDR3nt: TGTGCCAGTAGTATGGGTGACGGAGATGAGCAGTTCTTC
d_gene: .; j_gene: TRBJ2-1; v_gene: TRBV6-5; abundance: .; CDR3aa: CASSYSGQKYNEQFF; CDR3nt: TGTGCCAGCAGTTACTCGGGACAAAAATACAATGAGCAGTTCTTC
d_gene: TRBD2; j_gene: TRBJ2-1; v_gene: TRBV10-2; abundance: .; CDR3aa: CASSWTSGGTEQFF; CDR3nt: TGCGCCAGCAGTTGGACTAGCGGGGGGACTGAGCAGTTCTTC
d_gene: .; j_gene: TRBJ2-6; v_gene: TRBV5-1; abundance: .; CDR3aa: CASSLPVHRLDRSGANVLTF; CDR3nt: TGCGCCAGCAGCTTGCCCGTTCACAGGTTAGACCGCTCTGGGGCCAACGTCCTGACTTTC
d_gene: TRBD1; j_gene: TRBJ1-2; v_gene: TRBV6-5; abundance: .; CDR3aa: CASSRSTGSYGYTF; CDR3nt: TGTGCCAGCAGCCGGTCGACAGGGAGCTATGGCTACACCTTC
d_gene: .; j_gene: TRBJ1-5; v_gene: TRBV27; abundance: .; CDR3aa: CASRTGSQPQHF; CDR3nt: TGTGCCAGCAGAACAGGGTCTCAGCCCCAGCATTTT
d_gene: .; j_gene: TRBJ2-5; v_gene: TRBV20-1; abundance: .; CDR3aa: CSAIDSGGLQETQYF; CDR3nt: TGCAGTGCTATTGACAGTGGGGGGTTACAAGAGACCCAGTACTTC
d_gene: .; j_gene: TRBJ1-1; v_gene: TRBV14; abundance: .; CDR3aa: CASSQAPSNTEAFF; CDR3nt: TGTGCCAGCAGCCAAGCCCCATCGAACACTGAAGCTTTCTTT
d_gene: .; j_gene: TRBJ1-1; v_gene: TRBV19; abundance: .; CDR3aa: CASSMGATGLAEAFF; CDR3nt: TGTGCCAGTAGTATGGGGGCAACTGGGCTCGCTGAAGCTTTCTTT
d_gene: TRBD2; j_gene: TRBJ2-1; v_gene: TRBV10-3; abundance: .; CDR3aa: CATGKAGVSDNEQFF; CDR3nt: TGTGCCACGGGGAAAGCGGGAGTGTCGGACAATGAGCAGTTCTTC
d_gene: TRBD1; j_gene: TRBJ1-5; v_gene: TRBV29-1; abundance: .; CDR3aa: CSAWTGAHNQPQHF; CDR3nt: TGCAGCGCCTGGACAGGGGCGCACAATCAGCCCCAGCATTTT
d_gene: .; j_gene: TRBJ2-3; v_gene: TRBV7-9; abundance: .; CDR3aa: CASSLSVATDTQYF; CDR3nt: TGTGCCAGCAGCTTATCTGTAGCGACAGATACGCAGTATTTT
d_gene: .; j_gene: TRBJ1-5; v_gene: TRBV6-5; abundance: once; CDR3aa: CASSWGGVGQPQHF; CDR3nt: TGTGCCAGCAGTTGGGGAGGGGTTGGTCAGCCCCAGCATTTT
d_gene: TRBD1; j_gene: TRBJ2-3; v_gene: TRBV10-2; abundance: .; CDR3aa: CASRVRQGASDTQYF; CDR3nt: TGCGCCAGCAGGGTAAGACAGGGGGCCTCAGATACGCAGTATTTT
d_gene: .; j_gene: TRBJ2-3; v_gene: TRBV3-1/TRBV3-2; abundance: .; CDR3aa: CASSLQTVTDTDTQYF; CDR3nt: TGTGCCAGCAGCCTTCAGACAGTAACGGACACAGATACGCAGTATTTT
d_gene: .; j_gene: TRBJ1-1; v_gene: TRBV10-3; abundance: .; CDR3aa: CAISDSFRSGTEAFF; CDR3nt: TGTGCCATCAGTGACAGCTTCCGGTCGGGCACTGAAGCTTTCTTT
d_gene: .; j_gene: TRBJ1-5; v_gene: TRBV7-2; abundance: few; CDR3aa: CASSLRGSIDSNQPQHF; CDR3nt: TGTGCCAGCAGCCTCAGAGGCTCAATTGATAGCAATCAGCCCCAGCATTTT
d_gene: TRBD1; j_gene: TRBJ1-2; v_gene: TRBV9; abundance: .; CDR3aa: CASSVDGQAVSRYGYTF; CDR3nt: TGTGCCAGCAGCGTCGATGGACAGGCCGTCAGCCGCTATGGCTACACCTTC
d_gene: TRBD2; j_gene: TRBJ2-1; v_gene: TRBV7-9; abundance: .; CDR3aa: CASSYASLGRGGRNEQFF; CDR3nt: TGTGCCAGCAGCTACGCATCCTTAGGGCGGGGGGGCCGCAATGAGCAGTTCTTC
d_gene: .; j_gene: TRBJ2-3; v_gene: TRBV6-5; abundance: .; CDR3aa: CASKRASTDTQYF; CDR3nt: TGTGCCAGCAAGCGGGCTAGCACAGATACGCAGTATTTT
d_gene: .; j_gene: TRBJ1-1; v_gene: TRBV7-3; abundance: .; CDR3aa: CASSLQENTEAFF; CDR3nt: TGTGCCAGCAGCCTACAGGAGAACACTGAAGCTTTCTTT